This passage covers 29 T cell receptor beta chains from one sample sequenced in a study of T cell responses to AZD1222 COVID-19 vaccine. Clones were sequenced by immunoSEQ multiplex PCR, and TCRdb holds only the in-frame ones, with some missing. The sample contains 100,000 to 110,000 clones, about 90% of which appear only once. The source was peripheral blood, collected on day 0 of AZD1222 vaccination. These receptors came from an adult in good health.

The chain uses TRBV19 and TRBJ1-5; no reliable D call. CDR1 and CDR2 (germline): LNHDA, SQIVND (reference sequence). Trimming removed 4 bases from V and 3 bases from J, with 13 bases in between. The CDR3 consists of 15 residues. This CDR3 reads CASSNRPLPNQPQHF. CDR3 DNA sequence: TGTGCCAGTAGTAACCGACCGCTACCCAATCAGCCCCAGCATTTT.

V and J are TRBV5-6 and TRBJ2-3; 8 nucleotides align to TRBD1. Losses at the gene ends were 1 base for V and 6 bases for J; bases not matched to a gene: 10. This CDR3 region has 16 residues. Germline V gives CDR1 SGHDT, CDR2 YYEEEE. The CDR3, as DNA: TGTGCCAGCAGCTTGTGGACAGGGCCCCACTGGGATACGCAGTATTTT. Translating gives CASSLWTGPHWDTQYF.

The chain carries TRBV10-3 and TRBJ1-5; weak D call: TRBD1 (6 bases). Trimming took 6 bases from V and 2 from J, leaving 11 bases between them. There are 14 residues in the CDR3. Germline V gives CDR1 ENHRY, CDR2 SYGVKD. The CDR3 sequence is CAISEDSRNQPQHF. The CDR3 DNA is TGTGCCATCAGCGAGGACAGCCGCAATCAGCCCCAGCATTTT.

V gene TRBV13 combines with J gene TRBJ2-3, with D perhaps matching TRBD2 (6 bases). The CDR3 loop spans 15 amino acids. Trimming removed 5 bases at V and 0 bases at J, with 12 bases between. The germline V gene encodes CDR1 PRHDT and CDR2 FYEKMQ (reference sequence). The CDR3 sequence: CASSPPSASTDTQYF. CDR3 nucleotide sequence: TGTGCCAGCAGCCCCCCTAGCGCCAGCACAGATACGCAGTATTTT.

The chain is built from TRBV19 and TRBJ1-5, with no clear D. From germline, CDR1 is LNHDA and CDR2 SQIVND (reference sequence). The CDR3 length is 16 residues. Trimming pared 0 bases from V and 4 bases from J, leaving 13 bases between. The CDR3: CASSIDAPYSNQPQHF. In DNA, the CDR3 is TGTGCCAGTAGTATAGATGCCCCCTACAGTAATCAGCCCCAGCATTTT.

This sequence joins TRBV6-2 or TRBV6-3 and TRBJ2-7, with D perhaps matching TRBD1 (6 bases). V was cut by 4 bases and J by 4 bases, with 20 bases left in between. CDR3 length: 16 residues. CDR1 and CDR2 (germline): MNHEY, SVGEGT. The CDR3 here is CASSSTGSGVGYEQYF. CDR3 nucleotides: TGTGCCAGCAGTTCCACAGGGTCAGGTGTAGGATACGAGCAGTACTTC.

This chain links TRBV6-5 with TRBJ2-3; D remains ambiguous. The CDR3 spans 15 residues. Germline V gene sequence: CDR1 MNHEY, CDR2 SVGAGI. Trimming shortened V by 0 bases and J by 3 bases, and 10 bases separated the two germline ends. The CDR3 sequence is CASSYSGFRTDTQYF. In nucleotides, the CDR3 is TGTGCCAGCAGTTACTCGGGGTTTCGAACAGATACGCAGTATTTT.

The chain couples TRBV13 to TRBJ2-7; no clear D. The germline CDR1 and CDR2 sequences are PRHDT and FYEKMQ (reference sequence). The ends were cut back, 5 bases at V and 0 bases at J, with 5 bases in the middle. The CDR3 has 12 residues. CDR3 sequence: CASSAHSYEQYF. The CDR3 nucleotides are TGTGCCAGCAGCGCCCACTCCTACGAGCAGTACTTC.

The chain has TRBV28 and TRBJ2-1, with D maybe TRBD2 (5 bases). V dropped 8 bases and J dropped 0 bases, with 8 bases sitting between them. There are 13 residues in the CDR3. Germline CDR1 is MDHEN and CDR2 is SYDVKM. The CDR3, as DNA: TGTGCCAGCGGCGGGTCCTCCTACAATGAGCAGTTCTTC. This translates into CASGGSSYNEQFF. The variable domain in full, completed from reference TRBV28 and TRBJ2-1, reads DVKVTQSSRYLVKRTGEKVFLECVQDMDHENMFWYRQDPGLGLRLIYFSYDVKMKEKGDIPEGYSVSREKKERFSLILESASTNQTSMYLCASGGSSYNEQFFGPGTRLTVL.

The chain recombines TRBV27 with TRBJ2-2, with D perhaps matching TRBD2 (6 bases). Trimming took 1 base from V and 5 from J, leaving 11 bases between them. Germline V gives CDR1 MNHEY, CDR2 SMNVEV (reference sequence). The CDR3 length is 15 residues. Here the CDR3 reads CASSLLLGGTGELFF. CDR3 nucleotides: TGTGCCAGCAGTTTATTACTAGGAGGGACCGGGGAGCTGTTTTTT.

The chain recombines TRBV6-5 with TRBJ1-6, with a weak D call TRBD1 (5 bases). The germline V and J ends were trimmed by 5 bases and 15 bases, with 8 bases remaining between them. Looked up from germline, CDR1 is MNHEY and CDR2 is SVGAGI. The CDR3 consists of 10 residues. The CDR3 spells CASSRTFLHF. Here the CDR3 DNA reads TGTGCCAGCAGTAGGACATTCCTCCACTTT.

The chain recombines TRBV28 with TRBJ1-2; TRBD1 is a possible D gene (5 bases). Germline assignment: CDR1 MDHEN and CDR2 SYDVKM. The ends were cut back, 3 bases at V and 7 bases at J, with 18 bases in the middle. This CDR3 region has 15 residues. The CDR3 nucleotides read TGTGCCAGCAGTTTTGGGGCTGAGAGAGGGGCTGGCTACACCTTC. Translating it yields CASSFGAERGAGYTF.

The chain has TRBV13 and TRBJ2-7; a weak D match, TRBD1 (6 bases). V dropped 3 bases and J dropped 4 bases, with 10 bases sitting between them. Germline assignment: CDR1 PRHDT and CDR2 FYEKMQ (reference sequence). The CDR3 is made up of 13 amino acids. CDR3 protein: CASSFGQKYEQYF. The CDR3 DNA follows: TGTGCCAGCAGCTTCGGACAGAAGTACGAGCAGTACTTC. The full variable domain, its missing parts supplied by reference TRBV13 and TRBJ2-7, is AAGVIQSPRHLIKEKRETATLKCYPIPRHDTVYWYQQGPGQDPQFLISFYEKMQSDKGSIPDRFSAQQFSDYHSELNMSSLELGDSALYFCASSFGQKYEQYFGPGTRLTVT.

The V gene is TRBV19, the J gene TRBJ1-4, with 12 bases that match TRBD1. V trimming: 4 bases; J trimming: 2 bases; junction bases outside the gene matches: 11. Germline-derived CDR1 and CDR2 are LNHDA and SQIVND (reference sequence). This CDR3 spans 19 amino acids. Here the CDR3 reads CASSTHRDRGRETNEKLFF. CDR3 nucleotides: TGTGCCAGTAGTACCCACCGGGACAGGGGGCGGGAGACTAATGAAAAACTGTTTTTT.

CDR3 sequence reads: CASSRGNTGELFF. The CDR3 nucleotides are TGTGCCAGCAGCAGGGGGAACACCGGGGAGCTGTTTTTT. The rearrangement joins TRBV3-1 (or the pseudogene TRBV3-2) to TRBJ2-2; TRBD1 is a possible D gene (5 bases). The CDR3 is 13 amino acids. V lost 5 bases and J lost 1, with 5 bases in between. The germline gives CDR1 LGHDT, CDR2 YNNKEL (reference sequence).

The chain combines TRBV1 with TRBJ1-2. TRBV1 is a pseudogene locus. The CDR3 length is 15 residues. In nucleotides, the CDR3 is TGCACCAGCAGCCAAGATTCGGGGGGAAACTATGGCTACACCTTC. Encoded protein: CTSSQDSGGNYGYTF.

The J gene is TRBJ2-1, the V gene TRBV28, with TRBD1 matching over 9 bases. Germline V gene data show CDR1 as MDHEN and CDR2 as SYDVKM. The CDR3 sequence is 15 residues long. V was pared by 6 bases and J by 7 bases, with 10 bases of the junction left unmatched. For the CDR3, the DNA is TGTGCCAGCAGCGATCCGGGACAGGGCAATAATGAGCAGTTCTTC. Protein: CASSDPGQGNNEQFF.

The gene calls are TRBV3-1 (or the pseudogene TRBV3-2) and TRBJ2-3, with a tentative D call TRBD2 (6 bases). V lost 4 bases to trimming and J lost 6 bases, with 23 bases between them. In germline, CDR1 is LGHDT, CDR2 YNNKEL (reference sequence). CDR3 length: 17 residues. The CDR3 region is CASSPSGVAEKLDTQYF. The CDR3 DNA follows: TGTGCCAGCAGCCCATCGGGGGTAGCGGAGAAGTTGGATACGCAGTATTTT.

V usage is TRBV4-1 and J usage is TRBJ2-7; D gene uncertain. CDR1 is MGHRA and CDR2 is YSYEKL in the germline V gene. Trimming took off 1 base at V and 3 bases at J, with 7 bases between the two ends. The CDR3 has 13 residues. The CDR3 coding sequence is TGCGCCAGCAGCCAAGGCCTGGTCTACGAGCAGTACTTC. Translating gives CASSQGLVYEQYF.

The sample holds many counts of this clone. The chain links TRBV11-2 to TRBJ1-2; D is uncertain. In germline, CDR1 is SGHAT, CDR2 FQNNGV. The CDR3 spans 13 residues. The V end lost 7 bases, the J end lost 4 bases, and 13 bases lay between the germline ends. This chain's CDR3 is CASTSEGFYGYTF. The CDR3 DNA is TGTGCCAGCACCTCGGAAGGCTTCTATGGCTACACCTTC.

The rearrangement uses TRBV19 and TRBJ2-1; the match to TRBD2 covers 13 bases. After removal of 6 bases from V and 4 bases from J, the junction contained 0 bases not matched to a gene. CDR1 is LNHDA and CDR2 is SQIVND in the germline V gene (reference sequence). This CDR3 region has 14 residues. CDR3 region: CASRTSGGYNEQFF. DNA of the CDR3: TGTGCCAGTAGGACTAGCGGGGGGTACAATGAGCAGTTCTTC.

A few counts support this clone. The chain uses TRBV4-1 and TRBJ2-7, with TRBD1 matching 8 bases. The CDR3 runs to 15 residues. With 1 base clipped from V and 3 bases from J, the junction kept 5 bases outside the gene matches. Germline assignment: CDR1 MGHRA and CDR2 YSYEKL. For the CDR3, the DNA is TGCGCCAGCAGCCAAGCGGGTGGACAGGGCTACGAGCAGTACTTC. Protein product: CASSQAGGQGYEQYF.

V and J are TRBV2 and TRBJ2-3; 8 bases map to TRBD2. The germline V gene encodes CDR1 SNHLY and CDR2 FYNNEI. The CDR3 contains 15 residues. J was trimmed by 5 bases and V by 1 base; bases with no gene match: 5. CDR3 region: CASSEVKRGIDTQYF. The CDR3 nucleotides read TGTGCCAGCAGTGAAGTGAAGCGGGGGATAGATACGCAGTATTTT. The variable domain in full, with the rest retrieved from reference TRBV2 and TRBJ2-3, is EPEVTQTPSHQVTQMGQEVILRCVPISNHLYFYWYRQILGQKVEFLVSFYNNEISEKSEIFDDQFSVERPDGSNFTLKIRSTKLEDSAMYFCASSEVKRGIDTQYFGPGTRLTVL.

The chain uses TRBV7-9 and TRBJ1-6; TRBD1 matches at 10 bases. CDR1 and CDR2 from the germline V gene are SEHNR and FQNEAQ (reference sequence). This CDR3 has 15 residues. After removal of 6 bases from V and 11 bases from J, the junction contained 10 bases not matched to a gene. The CDR3 coding sequence is TGTGCCAGCAGTCCCCTGGGACAGGGGTATACACCCCTCCACTTT. This sequence encodes CASSPLGQGYTPLHF.

This rearrangement joins TRBV5-4 to TRBJ2-2; TRBD2 might be the D (5 bases). The V gene lost 0 bases and the J gene lost 4 bases, with 13 bases spanning the gap. The germline V gene has CDR1 SGHNT and CDR2 YYREEE (reference sequence). This CDR3 has 16 residues. The CDR3: CASSLVPAESTGELFF. The CDR3 nucleotides are TGTGCCAGCAGCTTGGTTCCAGCGGAGTCCACCGGGGAGCTGTTTTTT.

The rearrangement uses TRBV7-8 and TRBJ2-7; tentative D call: TRBD1 (5 bases). CDR1 is SGHVS and CDR2 is FQNEAQ in the germline V gene. The CDR3 length is 15 residues. Trimming removed 0 bases from V and 0 bases from J, with 9 bases in between. CDR3 DNA sequence: TGTGCCAGCAGCTTAGCAGGGGAAGGCTCCTACGAGCAGTACTTC. Encoded protein: CASSLAGEGSYEQYF.

In nucleotides, the CDR3 is TGTGCCAGCAGCGTAGATTTTCGAGATACGCAGTATTTT. It specifies CASSVDFRDTQYF. The chain uses TRBV9 and TRBJ2-3; no reliable D call. The V and J ends lost 0 bases and 5 bases respectively, with 7 bases between them. CDR1 is SGDLS, CDR2 YYNGEE, per germline. CDR3 length equals 13 residues.

The chain joins TRBV6-4 to TRBJ1-2, with TRBD1 matching over 7 bases. The germline V gene has CDR1 MRHNA and CDR2 SNTAGT. After removal of 4 bases from V and 5 bases from J, the junction contained 19 bases not matched to a gene. The CDR3 has 18 amino acids. The CDR3 DNA reads as TGTGCCAGCAGTGGGAGGGACAGACGCCTTGGGCCGTTATATGGCTACACCTTC. Translation: CASSGRDRRLGPLYGYTF.

J is TRBJ1-2 and V is TRBV28, with D uncertain. The germline V gene encodes CDR1 MDHEN and CDR2 SYDVKM. The V end was cut by 6 bases, the J end by 5 bases, with 7 bases between. This CDR3 comprises 11 residues. The CDR3 DNA reads as TGTGCCAGCAGCGACCTTTATGGCTACACCTTC. Its protein is CASSDLYGYTF.